This T cell receptor beta chain was obtained from a study of T cells in Graves' hyperthyroidism and ophthalmopathy (dated by TCRdb to between 2017 and 2020). In the study overall: Peripheral blood samples were taken at the time of initial diagnosis, prior to any treatment. To identify TCR V-J signatures that set the groups apart, the researchers used a discovery cohort of more than 95 patients, made up of 40 to 45 with Graves' ophthalmopathy and about 55 with stable Graves' hyperthyroidism. Prospective prediction of ophthalmopathy was tested in an independent validation cohort of approximately 19 hyperthyroidism patients and some 17 patients who later progressed to ophthalmopathy. The 100 discovery patients were randomly split 7:3 into training and test sets. In about 6 Graves' hyperthyroidism patients, the study also compared T-cell repertoires from thyroid tissue with T-cell repertoires from blood. Following sampling, methimazole starting at 30 mg daily was given to hyperthyroidism patients, and high-dose intravenous methylprednisolone was given to ophthalmopathy patients. The paper describes TCR Vbeta CDR3 sequencing of 120 to 150 peripheral blood samples, made up of roughly 40 ophthalmopathy patients, 70 to 75 hyperthyroidism patients and some 17 progressor patients.

Study-level results and caveats: Most expanded thyroid clonotypes (frequency above 0.001) were also found in blood, which suggests that blood repertoires may mirror thyroid immune responses. In cross-validation, a model built on a 13 V-J signature told ophthalmopathy apart from stable hyperthyroidism with approximately 90% sensitivity and about 81% specificity, and in testing the same model reached 80%/75%. Sample size was not statistically predetermined, and blinding of investigators to group allocation was not performed. In validation, the model predicted progression to ophthalmopathy a median of roughly 6.5 months before onset, with roughly 70% sensitivity and roughly 77% specificity.

Amplification of TCR beta CDR3 regions was carried out from RNA transcripts. The TCR CDR3 was subjected to a first round of RT-PCR using the HTBI primer set and the Qiagen OneStep RT-PCR kit. Libraries were constructed in a second round of multiplex PCR, after which size selection and purification were carried out. Libraries were sequenced paired-end with 100 bp reads on an Illumina HiSeq2000. As for the authors' bioinformatics: SOAPnuke was used to process the raw data, with reads discarded if the reads contained adapters or uncalled bases, had a mean Phred below 15, or lacked an exact constant-primer or identifier match. High-quality paired reads were merged with COPE v1.2.5, and unique nucleotide sequences were defined as clonotypes. Clonotypes were aligned to IMGT TRBV, TRBD and TRBJ reference segments using MiTCR v1.1. Analysis was restricted to V-J combinations with a frequency above 0.0001, which covered roughly 99% of repertoires. A TCS score was defined as the ratio between F50 (clonal expansion) and ExV (chaos), using BLOSUM62-based TCRdist between CDR3 peptides within each V-J. Welch's t-statistics and random forest reduced 500 to 650 V-J features to 13, which were used in a naive Bayes classifier (R e1071). The public reads were run again by TCRdb, first through fastp at Q25 and then through MiXCR, and only productive beta chains were kept. Identical CDR3 protein sequences are pooled into one entry, listed with their most common genes and DNA. The V and J calls shown here were made by TCRdb, not taken from the authors' results. Present in this sample are around 400,000 distinct CDR3 sequences, around 16% of which were seen just once. About a quarter of the sample is held by the ten biggest clonotypes.

V drops 1 base and J drops 2 bases, leaving 10 bases in between. Looking up the germline V gene (reference sequence) yields CDR1 DFQATT and CDR2 SNEGSKA. The CDR3 numbers 14 residues from cysteine through phenylalanine. Of all the DNA, just the CDR3 is kept, 42 bases in frame from base 1. As concerns this clonotype: Its target antigen remains unknown. Per-base quality was not reported, and no clone a single base away is much larger than it.

Hyperthyroidism patients were aged 18 to 65 years and newly diagnosed, with disease duration of less than 2 months. Any patient with an uncontrolled infection, another autoimmune disease, pregnancy or lactation was excluded. Diagnoses relied on clinical symptoms, serum thyroxine and TRAb, thyroid ultrasound and orbital computed tomography. Blood from progressor patients was collected at the time of first diagnosis with hyperthyroidism, before any ophthalmopathy symptoms had appeared. Ficoll-Paque density gradient centrifugation was used to isolate PBMCs from around 10 ml of fresh peripheral blood. Progressor patients were initially diagnosed with Graves' hyperthyroidism and developed ophthalmopathy during follow-up. Total RNA was extracted using Trizol reagent, and RNA quality was assessed on an Agilent 2100 Bioanalyzer.

Recombination connected TRBV20-1 to TRBJ2-3, and perhaps TRBD2 as D gene, on 7 matching bases. This TCR was sampled from a woman between 18 and 29 years old with Graves' hyperthyroidism that later progressed to Graves' ophthalmopathy. What was sequenced was blood. The sequenced DNA is TGCAGTGCTAGAGGGGGGGGCACCACAGATACGCAGTATTTT. Protein translation: CSARGGGTTDTQYF.